Listed here is a single TCR beta chain. No antigen is known for it. No much larger clone exists at a distance of one base, and base qualities are not known. This entry comes from a study of memory CD4+ T cells and cytomegalovirus serostatus (dated by TCRdb to between 2017 and 2020). Broadly, across the study: The 35 or so healthy Belgian adults in the cohort included 9 who were CMV seropositive and approximately 25 who were CMV seronegative. CD4+ memory TCRbeta repertoires of a Belgian cohort with known cytomegalovirus serostatus were sequenced in order to replicate a published TCR-based CMV serostatus classifier. Paper-wide results and their limitations: A median bootstrapped AUC of roughly 0.95 with a 95% CI of 0.76-1.00 was achieved on the Belgian cohort by the original-framework classifier. For predicting CMV serostatus, the median bootstrapped AUC was roughly 0.96 using the original framework and 0.91 using a US-trained random forest. Among the 150 to 200 previously reported CMV-associated TCRbeta sequences, 65 to 85 showed up in the CD4+ memory repertoires, with each one found in between one and five individuals. The results were interpreted as suggesting that the CMV-associated TCR signature is largely present in the CD4+ memory repertoire. Only CD4+CD45RO+ memory cells were sequenced, in contrast to the original study, which included naive and memory CD4+ and CD8+ populations.

The Quick-DNA Microprep Kit was used to extract genomic DNA from the sorted cells. TCRbeta DNA was amplified with the immunoSEQ hsTCRbeta kit following the manufacturer's protocol. TCRbeta libraries were sequenced on an Illumina MiSeq instrument. The published analysis was carried out like this. Removing out-of-frame sequences left a few million distinct TCRbeta sequences, an average of about 67,000 per individual. Each individual was scored by the count of around 160 previously reported CMV-associated TCRbeta sequences and the total productive distinct TCRbeta count. A beta-binomial model was reimplemented in Python, and random forests from scikit-learn, run with default parameters, were trained on data from the US cohort. Classifier performance on the Belgian cohort was summarized as median AUC with percentile confidence intervals over 10,000 bootstrap iterations. TCRdb took this table from immuneACCESS and kept in-frame rearrangements with V and J called. Such tables lack part of the clones; where checked against another copy, unresolved V genes explain under half of the gap, and the rest is unexplained. That table supplies the V and J calls and clone size; D and trimming were determined from the DNA. In all, the sample holds some 30,000 clones, and around 76% of those were seen once. Of the sample, 0.63% falls within the top ten clones.

The trim is 7 bases for V and 3 bases for J, with a gap of 9 bases between the germline ends. From its cysteine to its phenylalanine, the CDR3 spans 12 amino acids. The CDR3 DNA has 36 bases and is translated from base 1. The germline V gene supplies CDR1 MNHNS and CDR2 SASEGT. Single viable CD3+CD4+CD8-CD45RO+ cells were sorted as memory CD4+ T cells on a FACSAria II. CMV serostatus was assessed using a Roche Elecsys assay, by which serum IgG against CMV pp150, pp28, p38 and p52 was detected. Once the samples were thawed, total CD4+ T cells were enriched through positive selection using CD4 magnetic microbeads. Samples originated from another study that specifically interrogated the CD4+ T cell memory repertoire. Following standard operating procedures, peripheral blood mononuclear cells were isolated and cryopreserved, while serum was kept at -80 degrees C. Staining used CD3-PerCP (BW264/56), CD4-APC (RPA-T4), CD45RO-PE (UCHT1) and CD8-Pacific Orange (3B5) antibodies, with Sytox blue excluding non-viable cells.

Sequenced: memory CD4+ T cells from blood. The TCR comes from an adult in good health and CMV-seronegative. Some clones in this sample may be carry-over from other donors' samples. This chain joins TRBV6-1 to TRBJ1-2; there is no confident call for the D gene. The encoded CDR3 is CASTADYYGYTF. Here is the DNA: TGTGCCAGCACGGCTGATTACTATGGCTACACCTTC.